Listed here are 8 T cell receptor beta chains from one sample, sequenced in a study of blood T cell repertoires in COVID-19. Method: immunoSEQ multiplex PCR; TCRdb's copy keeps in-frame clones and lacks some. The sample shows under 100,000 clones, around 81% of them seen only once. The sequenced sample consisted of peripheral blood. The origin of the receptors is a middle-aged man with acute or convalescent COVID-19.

This CDR3 reads CATSDLGEDTGELFF. The CDR3 DNA reads TGTGCCACCAGTGATTTGGGAGAGGACACCGGGGAGCTGTTTTTT. The chain uses TRBV24-1 and TRBJ2-2; D is undetermined. CDR1 is KGHDR, CDR2 SFDVKD, per germline. Trimming removed 0 bases from V and 3 bases from J, with 7 bases in between. The CDR3 length is 15 residues.

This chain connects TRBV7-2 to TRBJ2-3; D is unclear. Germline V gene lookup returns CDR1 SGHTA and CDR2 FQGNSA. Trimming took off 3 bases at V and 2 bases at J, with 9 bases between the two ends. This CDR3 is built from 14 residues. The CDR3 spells CASSFVQDTDTQYF. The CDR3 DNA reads TGTGCCAGCAGCTTCGTCCAGGACACAGATACGCAGTATTTT.

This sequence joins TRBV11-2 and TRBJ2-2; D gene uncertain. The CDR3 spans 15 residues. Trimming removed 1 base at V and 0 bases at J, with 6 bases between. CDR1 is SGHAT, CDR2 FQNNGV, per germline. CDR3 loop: CASSLGRANTGELFF. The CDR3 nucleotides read TGTGCCAGCAGCTTAGGACGGGCGAACACCGGGGAGCTGTTTTTT.

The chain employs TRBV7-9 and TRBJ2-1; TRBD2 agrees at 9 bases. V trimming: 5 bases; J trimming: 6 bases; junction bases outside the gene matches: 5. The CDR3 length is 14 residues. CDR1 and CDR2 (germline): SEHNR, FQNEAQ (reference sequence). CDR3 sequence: CASSGGLAVNEQFF. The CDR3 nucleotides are TGTGCCAGCAGCGGGGGACTAGCAGTCAATGAGCAGTTCTTC.

CDR3 DNA sequence: TGTGCCAGCAGCCCCCGGGACAGGGGGGTCTATGAGCAGTTCTTC. This encodes CASSPRDRGVYEQFF. The rearrangement joins TRBV7-2 to TRBJ2-1; 11 nucleotides line up with TRBD1. The CDR3 covers 15 residues. The V gene's germline CDR1 is SGHTA and CDR2 FQGNSA. The junction had 8 bases not matched to a gene; V was cut back by 5 bases and J by 8 bases.

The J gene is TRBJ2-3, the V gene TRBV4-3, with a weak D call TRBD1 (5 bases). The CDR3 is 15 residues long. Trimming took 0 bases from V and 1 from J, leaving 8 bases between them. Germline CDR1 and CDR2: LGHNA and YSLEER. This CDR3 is CASSQDVGGTDTQYF. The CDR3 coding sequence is TGCGCCAGCAGCCAAGATGTAGGGGGCACAGATACGCAGTATTTT.

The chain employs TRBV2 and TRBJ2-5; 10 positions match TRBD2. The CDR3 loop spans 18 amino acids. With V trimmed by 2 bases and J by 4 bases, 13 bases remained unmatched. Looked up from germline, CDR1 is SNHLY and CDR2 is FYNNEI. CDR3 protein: CASSEMVLAGDFRETQYF. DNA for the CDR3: TGTGCCAGCAGTGAAATGGTTCTAGCGGGAGATTTTCGAGAGACCCAGTACTTC.

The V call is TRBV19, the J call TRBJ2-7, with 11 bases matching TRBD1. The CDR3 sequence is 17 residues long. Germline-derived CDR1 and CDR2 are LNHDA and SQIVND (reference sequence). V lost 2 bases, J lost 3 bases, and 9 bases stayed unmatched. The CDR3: CASSINSGQGVSYEQYF. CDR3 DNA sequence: TGTGCCAGTAGTATAAACTCGGGACAGGGGGTAAGCTACGAGCAGTACTTC.